This T cell receptor beta chain was sequenced during a study of T cells in tuberculosis. About the research overall: T cells were selected with CD1B tetramers loaded with glucose monomycolate. Whole-study findings and limits: The stringent gate may have excluded weak CD1B-GMM tetramer binders.

TCR-alpha and TCR-beta chains were sequenced unpaired. Profiled with immunoSEQ multiplex PCR; TCRdb holds only in-frame clones, not every one. Here the sample spans 54,000 or so clones, about four fifths being singletons. Sorting used thawed, overnight-rested PBMC stained with anti-CD3, a viability dye and GMM-loaded CD1B tetramer. C32 glucose monomycolate from Rhodococcus equi was loaded onto the CD1B tetramers. The CDR3 sequence is 15 residues long. Germline CDR1 reads SNHLY; CDR2 reads FYNNEI. Trimming took 7 bases from V and 5 from J; bases not matched to a gene: 9. V and J are TRBV2 and TRBJ2-5, with 11 bases matching TRBD1. The receptor comes from an adult woman with latent tuberculosis. The sequenced sample was CD1b-GMM tetramer-negative cells sorted from PBMCs. The CDR3 sequence: CASMTDRGLRETQYF. The CDR3 DNA sequence: TGTGCCAGCATGACGGACAGGGGGCTTAGGGAGACCCAGTACTTC.